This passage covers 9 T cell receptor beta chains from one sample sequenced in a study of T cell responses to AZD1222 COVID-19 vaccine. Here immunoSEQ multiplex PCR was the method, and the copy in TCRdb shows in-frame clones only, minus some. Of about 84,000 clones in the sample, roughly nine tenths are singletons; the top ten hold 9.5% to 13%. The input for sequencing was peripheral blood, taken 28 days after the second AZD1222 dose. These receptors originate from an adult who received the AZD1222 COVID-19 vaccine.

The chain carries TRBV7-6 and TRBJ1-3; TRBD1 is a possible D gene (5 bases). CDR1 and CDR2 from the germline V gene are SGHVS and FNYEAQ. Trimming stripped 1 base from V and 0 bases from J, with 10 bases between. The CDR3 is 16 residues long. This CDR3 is CASSLGQLLSGNTIYF. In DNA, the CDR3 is TGTGCCAGCAGCTTAGGACAGCTACTCTCTGGAAACACCATATATTTT.

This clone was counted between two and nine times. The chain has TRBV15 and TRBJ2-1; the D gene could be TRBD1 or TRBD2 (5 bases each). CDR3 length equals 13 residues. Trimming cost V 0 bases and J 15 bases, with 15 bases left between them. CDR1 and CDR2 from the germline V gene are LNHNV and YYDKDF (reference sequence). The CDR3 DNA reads TGTGCCACCAGCAGAGATGCGAGGGGCACGGCGTTCTTC. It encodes CATSRDARGTAFF.

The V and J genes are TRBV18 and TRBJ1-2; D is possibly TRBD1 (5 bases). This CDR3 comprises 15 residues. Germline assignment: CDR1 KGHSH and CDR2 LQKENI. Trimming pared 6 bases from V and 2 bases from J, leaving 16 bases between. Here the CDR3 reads CASSPIMSGNYGYTF. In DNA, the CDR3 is TGTGCCAGCTCGCCGATCATGTCAGGGAACTATGGCTACACCTTC.

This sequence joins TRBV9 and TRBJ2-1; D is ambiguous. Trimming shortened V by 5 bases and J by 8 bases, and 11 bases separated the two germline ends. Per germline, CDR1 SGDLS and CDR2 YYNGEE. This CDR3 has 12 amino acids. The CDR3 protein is CASSRFIYEQFF. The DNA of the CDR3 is TGTGCCAGCAGTCGCTTTATTTATGAGCAGTTCTTC.

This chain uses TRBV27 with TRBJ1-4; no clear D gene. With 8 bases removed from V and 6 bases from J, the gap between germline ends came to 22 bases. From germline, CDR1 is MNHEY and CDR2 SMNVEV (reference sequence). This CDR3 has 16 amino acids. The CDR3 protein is CASSRSALGSDEKLFF. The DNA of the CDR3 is TGTGCCAGCTCTCGGTCGGCTTTGGGATCAGATGAAAAACTGTTTTTT.

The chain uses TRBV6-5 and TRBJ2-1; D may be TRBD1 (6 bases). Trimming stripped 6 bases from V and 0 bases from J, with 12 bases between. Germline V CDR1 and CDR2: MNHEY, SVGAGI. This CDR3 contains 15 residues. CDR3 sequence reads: CASSRQESSYNEQFF. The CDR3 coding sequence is TGTGCCAGCAGCCGACAGGAGAGCTCCTACAATGAGCAGTTCTTC.

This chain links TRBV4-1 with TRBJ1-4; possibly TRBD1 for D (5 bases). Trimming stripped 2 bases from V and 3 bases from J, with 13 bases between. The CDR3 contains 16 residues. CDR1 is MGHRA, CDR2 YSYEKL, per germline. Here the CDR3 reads CASSQKRQLSNEKLFF. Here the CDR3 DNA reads TGCGCCAGCAGCCAAAAAAGACAGCTGTCTAATGAAAAACTGTTTTTT.

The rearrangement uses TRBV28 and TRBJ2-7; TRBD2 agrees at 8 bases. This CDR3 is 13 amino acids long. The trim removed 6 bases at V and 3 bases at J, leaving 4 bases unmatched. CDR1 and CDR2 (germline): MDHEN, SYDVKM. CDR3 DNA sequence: TGTGCCAGCAGAAAGGGGACTAGCTACGAGCAGTACTTC. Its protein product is CASRKGTSYEQYF. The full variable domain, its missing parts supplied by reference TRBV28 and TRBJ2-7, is DVKVTQSSRYLVKRTGEKVFLECVQDMDHENMFWYRQDPGLGLRLIYFSYDVKMKEKGDIPEGYSVSREKKERFSLILESASTNQTSMYLCASRKGTSYEQYFGPGTRLTVT.

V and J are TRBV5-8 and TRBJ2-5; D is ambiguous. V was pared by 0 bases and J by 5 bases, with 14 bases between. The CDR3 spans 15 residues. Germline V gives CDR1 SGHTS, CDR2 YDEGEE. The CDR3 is CASSLDVRFRETQYF. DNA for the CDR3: TGTGCCAGCAGCTTGGACGTTAGGTTTCGGGAGACCCAGTACTTC. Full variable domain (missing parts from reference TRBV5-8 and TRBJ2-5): EAGVTQSPTHLIKTRGQQATLRCSPISGHTSVYWYQQALGLGLQFLLWYDEGEERNRGNFPPRFSGRQFPNYSSELNVNALELEDSALYLCASSLDVRFRETQYFGPGTRLLVL.